These T cell receptor beta chains were read from a single sample in a study of blood T cell repertoires in COVID-19. Clones were sequenced by immunoSEQ multiplex PCR, and TCRdb holds only the in-frame ones, with some missing. The sample records roughly 170,000 clones, 60% to 80% being singletons. What was sequenced was peripheral blood. These receptors originate from a woman between 65 and 79 years old with acute or convalescent COVID-19. CDR3s include the opening cysteine and the closing phenylalanine or tryptophan.

TRBV7-2	CASSGSTGEFHEQYF
TRBV2	CASSVPRDRVSEKLFF
TRBV5-6	CASSLDLGNTIYF
TRBV9	CASSVGLAGVTYEQYF
TRBV5-1	CASSPNSYEQYF
TRBV21-1	CASSKAGSSNQPQHF
TRBV10-3	CAISESGTGGIEQFF
TRBV19	CASSTRQGAAKNIQYF
TRBV24-1	CATSDLELSGENTGELFF
TRBV7-3	CASSSGPGTGYYGYTF
TRBV15	CATSTRGSSYNEQFF
TRBV2	CASSPGSKLNSNQPQHF
TRBV19	CASSTDRGPVDEQYF
TRBV18	CASSPGRGRGGYTF
TRBV5-1	CASSLTGLAYEQYF
TRBV2	CASSGPRGNYEQYF
TRBV10-3	CAISEKAGTGGDYTF
TRBV2	CASSAGGGSTDTQYF
TRBV27	CASSRGGLAVYGELFF
TRBV9	CASSVGQGKIFYGYTF
TRBV7-2	CASSFGTGQAFF